These 19 T cell receptor beta chains originate from one sample sequenced in a study of shared clonotypes between healthy human individuals. The data were produced by immunoSEQ multiplex PCR, yet TCRdb's version contains in-frame clones alone and is incomplete. The profile shows a few hundred thousand clones, around 70% of them singletons. Sequencing was performed on memory CD4+ T cells sorted from blood. The subset: CD45RA-negative fraction. These receptors all stem from a man aged 30-40 years in good health.

CDR3 protein: CASSTGKEAGGVGETQYF. CDR3 nucleotides: TGTGCCAGCAGCACTGGGAAAGAGGCGGGAGGGGTAGGGGAGACCCAGTACTTC. The V gene is TRBV5-4, the J gene TRBJ2-5, with 9 bases fitting TRBD2. J gave up 5 bases and V 4 bases, and 18 bases lay outside the gene matches. Germline CDR1 SGHNT, CDR2 YYREEE (reference sequence). This CDR3 has 18 amino acids.

The rearrangement joins TRBV5-1 to TRBJ2-2; D tentatively reads TRBD1 or TRBD2 (6 bases each). The CDR3 has 17 residues. Trimming cost V 3 bases and J 5 bases, with 20 bases left between them. Germline V gives CDR1 SGHRS, CDR2 YFSETQ. DNA for the CDR3: TGCGCCAGCAGCTCTCGGGGGCAGACCATATCGACCGGGGAGCTGTTTTTT. The encoded protein is CASSSRGQTISTGELFF.

The V and J genes are TRBV30 and TRBJ2-4; D remains ambiguous. Between the trimmed V and J ends, which lost 8 bases and 1 base, there was a span of 15 bases. The CDR3 covers 14 residues. CDR1 and CDR2 from the germline V gene are GTSNPN and SVGIG (reference sequence). The DNA of the CDR3 is TGTGCCGCCGAGAAGGAAGGGGCCAAAAACATTCAGTACTTC. As protein: CAAEKEGAKNIQYF.

The J gene is TRBJ2-2, the V gene TRBV2; 8 positions match TRBD1. This CDR3 contains 15 residues. The trim removed 7 bases at V and 0 bases at J, leaving 4 bases unmatched. Germline V gene sequence: CDR1 SNHLY, CDR2 FYNNEI. The CDR3 bases are TGTGCCAGCAACGGACAGGGCGCGAACACCGGGGAGCTGTTTTTT. It is translated as CASNGQGANTGELFF.

In this sample, this clone turned up a few times. The chain carries TRBV4-1 and TRBJ1-1; D uncertain. Trimming left V 0 bases short and J 1 base short, with 3 bases between. Germline V gene lookup returns CDR1 MGHRA and CDR2 YSYEKL. The CDR3 sequence is 13 residues long. In nucleotides, the CDR3 is TGCGCCAGCAGCCAAGACAAGAACACTGAAGCTTTCTTT. Translated, it gives CASSQDKNTEAFF.

This chain uses TRBV4-1 with TRBJ2-7; 7 positions agree with TRBD2. The CDR3 extends over 14 amino acids. Germline trimming cut 1 base from V and 5 bases from J; bases unmatched to any gene: 5. The germline V gene encodes CDR1 MGHRA and CDR2 YSYEKL. In DNA, the CDR3 is TGCGCCAGCAGCCAAGGGGAGGGGAGGAACGAGCAGTACTTC. It specifies CASSQGEGRNEQYF.

DNA for the CDR3: TGTGCCATCAGTGCGAAGACAGGGCTCTACGAGCAGTACTTC. Translated, it gives CAISAKTGLYEQYF. V gene TRBV10-3 combines with J gene TRBJ2-7, with 7 nucleotides matching TRBD1. The V gene's germline CDR1 is ENHRY and CDR2 SYGVKD. The CDR3 contains 14 residues. Trimming at V came to 4 bases and at J to 3 bases, leaving 6 bases not matched to a gene.

The chain couples TRBV5-1 to TRBJ2-5, with D unresolved. V was clipped by 0 bases and J by 7 bases, with 16 bases between them. CDR1 and CDR2 (germline): SGHRS, YFSETQ. The CDR3 covers 15 residues. The CDR3 protein is CASSLGASRGWTQYF. Here the CDR3 DNA reads TGCGCCAGCAGCTTGGGGGCTTCCCGTGGTTGGACCCAGTACTTC.

This chain links TRBV7-2 with TRBJ2-2, with D perhaps assigned TRBD1 or TRBD2 (5 bases each). Germline CDR1 is SGHTA and CDR2 is FQGNSA. The CDR3 length is 15 residues. The V end lost 1 base, the J end lost 7 bases, and 13 bases lay between the germline ends. The DNA for the CDR3 is TGTGCCAGCAGCTTAGATTGGGGGTCCGGCGGGGAGCTGTTTTTT. It yields the protein CASSLDWGSGGELFF.

This chain's CDR3 is CASETTSGSYEQYF. CDR3 in DNA: TGTGCCAGCGAAACGACTAGCGGCTCCTACGAGCAGTACTTC. The gene calls are TRBV6-1 and TRBJ2-7; TRBD2 aligns across 9 bases. CDR3 length: 14 amino acids. With 8 bases clipped from V and 0 bases from J, the junction kept 5 bases outside the gene matches. The germline V gene encodes CDR1 MNHNS and CDR2 SASEGT.

V is TRBV18 and J is TRBJ1-1; D is unresolved. The CDR3 is 18 amino acids. V was cut by 2 bases and J by 3 bases, with 22 bases left in between. Germline V CDR1 and CDR2: KGHSH, LQKENI. Here the CDR3 DNA reads TGTGCCAGCTCACCATTACACAAGGACCTCCTTGGGGACACTGAAGCTTTCTTT. Its protein is CASSPLHKDLLGDTEAFF.

Concerning this clone itself: A much larger clone differs from this one at a single base, so this may be a read error. The gene calls are TRBV28 and TRBJ1-5; possible D gene TRBD1, 5 bases. CDR1 and CDR2 from the germline V gene are MDHEN and SYDVKM. V lost 2 bases, J lost 1 base, and 6 bases lay in between. There are 14 residues in the CDR3. This CDR3 is CASSLEGSNQPQHF. For the CDR3, the DNA is TGTGCCAGCAGTTTAGAGGGGAGCAATCAGCCCCAGCATTTT.

The V call is TRBV18, the J call TRBJ1-3, with 8 bases that match TRBD1. CDR1 is KGHSH and CDR2 is LQKENI in the germline V gene. CDR3 length equals 19 residues. V lost 2 bases and J lost 8; bases outside the gene matches: 20. Here the CDR3 reads CASSPIHGTRTGNADTIYF. CDR3 sequence (DNA): TGTGCCAGCTCACCAATTCACGGTACCCGGACAGGGAATGCGGACACCATATATTTT. The full variable domain, in which reference TRBV18 and TRBJ1-3 provide the parts outside the CDR3, is NAGVMQNPRHLVRRRGQEARLRCSPMKGHSHVYWYRQLPEEGLKFMVYLQKENIIDESGMPKERFSAEFPKEGPSILRIQQVVRGDSAAYFCASSPIHGTRTGNADTIYFGEGSWLTVV.

The J gene is TRBJ2-2, the V gene TRBV25-1; 7 nucleotides line up with TRBD2. The CDR3 extends over 15 amino acids. Per germline, CDR1 MGHDK and CDR2 SYGVNS. The V gene end was trimmed by 6 bases and the J gene end by 6 bases; junction bases not matched to a gene: 10. The CDR3 loop reads CASRESTGGSGELFF. In DNA form, the CDR3 reads TGTGCCAGCAGAGAAAGCACCGGGGGGTCCGGGGAGCTGTTTTTT.

The chain carries TRBV5-6 and TRBJ2-7; tentative D call: TRBD2 (5 bases). V lost 0 bases and J lost 5, with 18 bases in between. This CDR3 has 16 residues. Germline V lookup: CDR1 SGHDT, CDR2 YYEEEE. DNA for the CDR3: TGTGCCAGCAGCTTGGTCGGTATCGGGAACGACGACGAGCAGTACTTC. Residues: CASSLVGIGNDDEQYF.

This chain uses TRBV9 with TRBJ2-5; D is uncertain. Germline assignment: CDR1 SGDLS and CDR2 YYNGEE. Trimming removed 0 bases from V and 2 bases from J, with 5 bases in between. The CDR3 sequence is 13 residues long. CDR3 in amino acids: CASSVESQETQYF. Written as DNA, the CDR3 is TGTGCCAGCAGCGTAGAGTCTCAAGAGACCCAGTACTTC.

DNA of the CDR3: TGCGCCAGCAGCTTGTCTGAGGGAGATGGCTACACCTTC. This encodes CASSLSEGDGYTF. The chain carries TRBV5-1 and TRBJ1-2, with unresolved D. The germline V gene has CDR1 SGHRS and CDR2 YFSETQ. V was cut by 1 base and J by 6 bases, with 10 bases left in between. The CDR3 spans 13 residues.

This clone was found once. The chain joins TRBV15 to TRBJ2-3; maybe TRBD1 (5 bases). V was shortened by 0 bases and J by 4 bases, with 8 bases between the two germline ends. The length of the CDR3 is 14 residues. Per the germline V gene, CDR1 is LNHNV and CDR2 is YYDKDF (reference sequence). CDR3 amino acids: CATSRDRAADTQYF. The CDR3 DNA sequence: TGTGCCACCAGCAGAGACAGGGCGGCAGATACGCAGTATTTT.

This clone appeared a single time. The chain combines TRBV18 with TRBJ1-6; 7 bases are a match to TRBD1. The CDR3 loop spans 15 amino acids. The germline gives CDR1 KGHSH, CDR2 LQKENI. Trimming took 2 bases from V and 7 from J; bases not matched to a gene: 5. CDR3 loop: CASSPSGGINSPLHF. As DNA, the CDR3 is TGTGCCAGCTCACCATCAGGGGGGATAAATTCACCCCTCCACTTT.